A single sample gave rise to the 3 T cell receptor beta chains below, sequenced in a study of long-term antiretroviral therapy in people with HIV. Version v3.0 of the immunoSEQ assay was performed at survey level. TCRdb's copy holds only in-frame clones and misses some; the assay was immunoSEQ multiplex PCR. The sample lists 25,000 to 30,000 clones; 80% to 90% were seen once. This specimen consisted of unsorted PBMCs, obtained 3 years after starting antiretroviral therapy. The receptor source for this set is a man between 35 and 55 years old with HIV.

This rearrangement joins TRBV15 to TRBJ2-6; TRBD2 aligns across 7 bases. The CDR3 extends over 17 amino acids. The ends lost 1 base at V and 0 bases at J; junction bases unmatched: 3. Germline V gene sequence: CDR1 LNHNV, CDR2 YYDKDF (reference sequence). CDR3 amino acids: CATSRAGGYSGANVLTF. The CDR3 coding sequence is TGTGCCACCAGCAGAGCGGGGGGTTACTCTGGGGCCAACGTCCTGACTTTC. Looking up the rest from reference TRBV15 and TRBJ2-6 gives the full variable domain: DAMVIQNPRYQVTQFGKPVTLSCSQTLNHNVMYWYQQKSSQAPKLLFHYYDKDFNNEADTPDNFQSRRPNTSFCFLDIRSPGLGDTAMYLCATSRAGGYSGANVLTFGAGSRLTVL.

The V and J genes are TRBV7-9 and TRBJ2-5, with TRBD2 matching 13 bases. The CDR3 covers 15 residues. CDR1 and CDR2 (germline): SEHNR, FQNEAQ (reference sequence). Trimming at V came to 6 bases and at J to 4 bases, leaving 5 bases not matched to a gene. The CDR3 DNA reads as TGTGCCAGCAGTTCTGGGACTAGCGGGATAGAGACCCAGTACTTC. Protein sequence: CASSSGTSGIETQYF.

The V gene is TRBV18, the J gene TRBJ2-5; 7 positions agree with TRBD1. Per the germline V gene, CDR1 is KGHSH and CDR2 is LQKENI. Unmatched junction bases numbered 2, after V lost 0 bases and J lost 10 bases. This CDR3 is built from 12 residues. Here the CDR3 reads CASSPPQGDQYF. Written as DNA, the CDR3 is TGTGCCAGCTCACCACCGCAGGGGGACCAGTACTTC.